This T cell receptor (beta chain) derives from a study of blood T cell repertoires in COVID-19. Study overall: Samples taken during acute and convalescent COVID-19 were collected in the United States, Italy and Spain. T cells, B-cell-depleted T cells, or PBMCs provided the cDNA or gDNA that served as material.

Original processing methods: Estimation of nucleated cell counts was performed using reference gene primer amplification. TCRdb's copy holds only in-frame clones and misses some; the assay was immunoSEQ multiplex PCR. V, J and clone size are taken as reported in that table, and D and trimming were inferred from the DNA itself. The sample shows approximately 53,000 clones, approximately 86% of them seen only once. The junction had 9 bases not matched to a gene; V was cut back by 2 bases and J by 7 bases. Germline V gene sequence: CDR1 SGHTA, CDR2 FQGTGA. The CDR3 contains 16 residues. The specimen was peripheral blood. V is TRBV7-3 and J is TRBJ2-3, with TRBD1 identical over 10 bases. The source is an elderly woman with COVID-19, enrolled during active disease. DNA for the CDR3: TGTGCCAGCAGCTTAGAGGCGGGACAGGGGAAATATACGCAGTATTTT. Translated, it gives CASSLEAGQGKYTQYF.